One and the same sample provided the 14 T cell receptor beta chains below, sequenced in a study of blood T cell repertoires in COVID-19. Using immunoSEQ multiplex PCR, the repertoire was profiled, and TCRdb retains in-frame clones only, with some absent. The table has 350,000 to 450,000 clones, under 85% seen once. Sequencing input: PBMCs or T cells enriched from blood (not recorded which). Receptors originate from a woman aged 50 to 60 who had recovered from COVID-19.

This chain joins TRBV21-1 and TRBJ2-7; the table's D call, TRBD1, has no DNA check behind it. TRBV21-1 is classified as a pseudogene. The CDR3 extends over 17 amino acids. Here the CDR3 DNA reads TGTGCCAGCAATACTAGGGGGACAGGGCTATCGAATTACGAGCAGTACTTC. It encodes CASNTRGTGLSNYEQYF.

There are a few counts of this clone. This chain joins TRBV14 and TRBJ2-1; D is unresolved. This CDR3 comprises 15 residues. Germline loops: CDR1 SGHDN, CDR2 FVKESK. V was cut by 1 base and J by 6 bases, with 13 bases left in between. The CDR3 here is CASSQVSRYGNEQFF. CDR3 sequence (DNA): TGTGCCAGCAGCCAAGTCTCTCGGTACGGCAATGAGCAGTTCTTC.

This chain joins TRBV7-2 and TRBJ1-3, with D perhaps TRBD1 (5 bases). This CDR3 contains 16 residues. V was cut by 1 base and J by 4 bases, with 14 bases left in between. Germline V gene data show CDR1 as SGHTA and CDR2 as FQGNSA. CDR3 region: CASSLVLQGAGNTIYF. CDR3 nucleotides: TGTGCCAGCAGCTTAGTTCTCCAGGGTGCGGGAAACACCATATATTTT.

This rearrangement joins TRBV7-6 to TRBJ2-1; 9 positions match TRBD2. J lost 4 bases, V lost 5 bases, and 12 bases had no gene match. Germline V CDR1 and CDR2: SGHVS, FNYEAQ. This CDR3 is 17 amino acids long. Here the CDR3 reads CASSPRGASGKYNEQFF. The DNA of the CDR3 is TGTGCCAGCAGCCCCCGGGGGGCTAGCGGGAAATACAATGAGCAGTTCTTC.

The chain has TRBV7-9 and TRBJ2-5, with D possibly matching TRBD2 (5 bases). The CDR3 contains 18 residues. CDR1 is SEHNR, CDR2 FQNEAQ, per germline (reference sequence). V lost 1 base and J lost 1, with 19 bases in between. CDR3 nucleotide sequence: TGTGCCAGCAGCTTAGGGTATAGAACTTCTAGCCCCCAAGAGACCCAGTACTTC. It yields the protein CASSLGYRTSSPQETQYF.

The chain links TRBV6-2 or TRBV6-3 to TRBJ1-5; weak D call: TRBD1 (5 bases). V lost 6 bases and J lost 1, with 10 bases in between. The CDR3 totals 14 residues. Germline V lookup: CDR1 MNHEY, CDR2 SVGEGT. CDR3: CASSSQGSNQPQHF. In DNA, the CDR3 is TGTGCCAGCAGCTCTCAGGGAAGCAATCAGCCCCAGCATTTT.

This sequence joins TRBV12-3 or TRBV12-4 and TRBJ2-1, with D perhaps TRBD1 (5 bases). V lost 4 bases, J lost 10 bases, and 8 bases lay in between. The CDR3 is 11 residues long. The CDR3 DNA reads TGTGCCAGCAGTTCCCCAGGGGAGCAGTTCTTC. Residues: CASSSPGEQFF.

The chain joins TRBV11-2 to TRBJ2-7; the match to TRBD1 covers 9 bases. V lost 5 bases, J lost 0 bases, and 5 bases stayed unmatched. CDR3 size: 15 residues. Germline-derived CDR1 and CDR2 are SGHAT and FQNNGV. The CDR3 DNA follows: TGTGCCAGCAGCCCATTGACAGGGGGCTCCTACGAGCAGTACTTC. This encodes CASSPLTGGSYEQYF.

The rearrangement joins TRBV5-4 to TRBJ2-7; TRBD2 might be the D (5 bases). V dropped 1 base and J dropped 5 bases, with 10 bases sitting between them. The CDR3 length is 13 residues. Germline CDR1 SGHNT, CDR2 YYREEE (reference sequence). The CDR3 coding sequence is TGTGCCAGCAGCTTGTCGGGGTCCGACGAGCAGTACTTC. It is translated as CASSLSGSDEQYF. Drawing the rest from reference TRBV5-4 and TRBJ2-7, the complete variable domain is ETGVTQSPTHLIKTRGQQVTLRCSSQSGHNTVSWYQQALGQGPQFIFQYYREEENGRGNFPPRFSGLQFPNYSSELNVNALELDDSALYLCASSLSGSDEQYFGPGTRLTVT.

This sequence joins TRBV7-2 and TRBJ1-3; D is unresolved. With 1 base removed from V and 4 bases from J, the gap between germline ends came to 8 bases. This CDR3 region has 14 residues. Germline V gene data show CDR1 as SGHTA and CDR2 as FQGNSA. The DNA for the CDR3 is TGTGCCAGCAGCTTAGACACGTTAGGAAACACCATATATTTT. This translates into CASSLDTLGNTIYF.

The V call is TRBV7-2, the J call TRBJ1-1, with a possible D match to TRBD1 (5 bases). CDR1 and CDR2 (germline): SGHTA, FQGNSA. CDR3 length equals 14 residues. V was pared by 4 bases and J by 4 bases, with 13 bases between. The chain's CDR3 is CASSSSPGVTEAFF. Written as DNA, the CDR3 is TGTGCCAGCAGCTCCTCTCCGGGGGTCACTGAAGCTTTCTTT.

The chain joins TRBV27 to TRBJ1-2, with a tentative D call TRBD1 (5 bases). The CDR3 length is 14 residues. V lost 0 bases to trimming and J lost 4 bases, with 9 bases between them. Germline loops: CDR1 MNHEY, CDR2 SMNVEV (reference sequence). This chain's CDR3 is CASSLSIGAYGYTF. The CDR3 nucleotides read TGTGCCAGCAGTTTATCGATAGGGGCCTATGGCTACACCTTC.

This rearrangement joins TRBV3-1 (or the pseudogene TRBV3-2) to TRBJ2-7; 9 bases fit TRBD1. Germline CDR1 reads LGHDT; CDR2 reads YNNKEL (reference sequence). Trimming at V came to 4 bases and at J to 2 bases, leaving 6 bases not matched to a gene. The CDR3 loop spans 15 amino acids. CDR3 bases: TGTGCCAGCAGCCCCGGGACAGGGAGCCCCTACGAGCAGTACTTC. Translated, it gives CASSPGTGSPYEQYF.

The V gene is TRBV19, the J gene TRBJ2-1, with 11 bases lining up with TRBD2. After removal of 3 bases from V and 7 bases from J, the junction contained 5 bases not matched to a gene. Germline loops: CDR1 LNHDA, CDR2 SQIVND (reference sequence). CDR3 size: 15 residues. CDR3 DNA sequence: TGTGCCAGTAGTATCGCCGGGACTAGCGGAAATGAGCAGTTCTTC. It specifies CASSIAGTSGNEQFF.